The rows below give T cell receptor beta chains drawn from one sample of a study of somatic mutations in cytotoxic T cells in rheumatoid arthritis. The protocol was immunoSEQ multiplex PCR, while the TCRdb copy is restricted to in-frame clones and leaves out a portion. The data show more than 12,000 clones, with around nine tenths seen just once and about 20% held by the top ten. The specimen sequenced was CD4+ T cells sorted from blood. All receptors derive from a man between 65 and 85 years old with rheumatoid arthritis. Both conserved end residues are trimmed from each CDR3.

J | V | length | CDR3
TRBJ2-3 | TRBV7-2 | 12 | ASSTGDYSDTQY
TRBJ2-3 | TRBV18 | 15 | ASSPLGTGTSLDTQY
TRBJ1-1 | TRBV6-5 | 13 | ASSYSNRPNTEAF
TRBJ1-3 | TRBV11-2 | 12 | ASSLSDSGNTIY
TRBJ2-6 | TRBV19 | 13 | ASSRDISGANVLT
TRBJ1-5 | TRBV19 | 11 | ASSPGGRQPQH
TRBJ2-2 | TRBV10-3 | 12 | AISEFQDTGELF
TRBJ2-7 | TRBV29-1 | 12 | SVDGPNALGEQY
TRBJ2-7 | TRBV18 | 12 | ASSPPASSYEQY
TRBJ1-6 | TRBV6-4 | 15 | ASSDSTRTGKNSPLH
TRBJ2-5 | TRBV6-5 | 13 | ASSRGLVGQETQY
TRBJ2-1 | TRBV7-3 | 11 | ASSPRLGNEQF
TRBJ2-3 | TRBV10-2 | 12 | ASSESHYTDTQY